The clone carrying this T cell receptor (beta chain) was counted between two and nine times. Clinicians diagnosed patients from clinical symptoms, serum thyroxine and TRAb, thyroid ultrasound and orbital computed tomography. This CDR3 comprises 17 residues. Germline CDR1 reads SEHNR; CDR2 reads FQNEAQ (reference sequence). Unmatched junction bases numbered 6, after V lost 2 bases and J lost 1 base. This sample was included in a study of T cells in Graves' hyperthyroidism and ophthalmopathy. Amplification yielded TCR beta CDR3 regions, with RNA transcripts as the source. The HTBI primer set drove a first-round RT-PCR of the TCR CDR3. TCRdb independently ran MiXCR on the multiplex PCR reads; one entry per CDR3 protein. The sample contains hundreds of thousands of distinct CDR3 sequences, more than 20% of which appear only once.

The source of this sequence is a man in his thirties or forties with Graves' ophthalmopathy. Material: blood. The V and J genes are TRBV7-9 and TRBJ2-4; the match to TRBD1 covers 9 bases. CDR3 DNA: TGTGCCAGCAGCTTATACCGGACAGGGGCGGCCAAAAACATTCAGTACTTC. Residues: CASSLYRTGAAKNIQYF.